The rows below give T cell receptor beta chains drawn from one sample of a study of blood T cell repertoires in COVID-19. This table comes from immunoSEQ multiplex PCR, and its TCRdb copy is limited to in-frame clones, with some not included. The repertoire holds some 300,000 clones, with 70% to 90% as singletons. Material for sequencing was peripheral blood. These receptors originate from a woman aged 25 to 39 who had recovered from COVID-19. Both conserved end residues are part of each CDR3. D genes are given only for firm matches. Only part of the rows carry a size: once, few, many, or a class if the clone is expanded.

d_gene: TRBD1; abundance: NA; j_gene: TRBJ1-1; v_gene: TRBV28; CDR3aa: CASRTGGVTEAFF; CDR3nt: TGTGCCAGCAGAACAGGGGGCGTTACTGAAGCTTTCTTT
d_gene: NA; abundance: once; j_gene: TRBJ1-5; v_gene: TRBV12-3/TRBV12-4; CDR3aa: CASSLITGQPQHF; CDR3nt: TGTGCCAGCAGTTTAATAACAGGGCAGCCCCAGCATTTT
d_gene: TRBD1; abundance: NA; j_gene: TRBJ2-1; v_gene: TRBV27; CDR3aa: CASSLAGTGIYNEQFF; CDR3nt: TGTGCCAGCAGTTTAGCTGGGACAGGGATTTACAATGAGCAGTTCTTC
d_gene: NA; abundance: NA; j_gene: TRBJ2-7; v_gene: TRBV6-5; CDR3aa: CASSTGEAYEQYF; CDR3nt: TGTGCCAGCAGTACCGGGGAGGCGTACGAGCAGTACTTC
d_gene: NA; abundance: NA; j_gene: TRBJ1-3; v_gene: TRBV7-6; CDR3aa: CASSLVPTGSSGNTIYF; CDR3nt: TGTGCCAGCAGCTTAGTTCCGACAGGTAGCTCTGGAAACACCATATATTTT
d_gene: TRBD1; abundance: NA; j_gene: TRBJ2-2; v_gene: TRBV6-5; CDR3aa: CASRTTGTGVGELFF; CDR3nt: TGTGCCAGCAGGACTACCGGGACAGGGGTCGGGGAGCTGTTTTTT
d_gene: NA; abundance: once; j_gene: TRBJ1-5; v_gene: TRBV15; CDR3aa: CATSREWTNTQPQHF; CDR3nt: TGTGCCACCAGCAGAGAGTGGACAAATACTCAGCCCCAGCATTTT
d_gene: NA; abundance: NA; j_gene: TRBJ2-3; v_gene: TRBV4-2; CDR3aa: CASSQAGLSTDTQYF; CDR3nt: TGTGCCAGCAGCCAGGCTGGACTGAGCACAGATACGCAGTATTTT
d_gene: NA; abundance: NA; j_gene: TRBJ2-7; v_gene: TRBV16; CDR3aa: CASSQSYGDQQYF; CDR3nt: TGTGCCAGCAGCCAATCTTACGGGGATCAACAGTACTTC
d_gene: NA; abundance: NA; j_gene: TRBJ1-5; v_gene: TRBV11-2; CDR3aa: CASSSEGRGNQPQHF; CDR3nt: TGTGCCAGCAGCTCAGAGGGCAGGGGCAATCAGCCCCAGCATTTT
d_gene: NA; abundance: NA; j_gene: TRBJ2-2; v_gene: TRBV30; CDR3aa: CAWTGTPISDTGELFF; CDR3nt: TGTGCCTGGACGGGGACACCCATATCGGACACCGGGGAGCTGTTTTTT
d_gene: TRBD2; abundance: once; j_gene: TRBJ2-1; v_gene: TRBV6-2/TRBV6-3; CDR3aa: CASSYGRGGYEQFF; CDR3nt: TGTGCCAGCAGTTACGGGCGGGGGGGCTATGAGCAGTTCTTC
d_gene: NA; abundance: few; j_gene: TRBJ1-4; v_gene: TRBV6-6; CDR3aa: CATKKLFF; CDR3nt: TGTGCCACCAAAAAACTGTTTTTT
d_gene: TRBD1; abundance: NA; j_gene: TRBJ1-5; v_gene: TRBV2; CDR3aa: CASSESGQGGQPQHF; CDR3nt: TGTGCCAGCAGTGAATCCGGACAGGGTGGACAGCCCCAGCATTTT
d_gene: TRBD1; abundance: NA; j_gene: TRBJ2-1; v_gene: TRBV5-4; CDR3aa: CASSTTGQGEQFF; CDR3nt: TGTGCCAGCAGCACGACAGGGCAGGGTGAGCAGTTCTTC
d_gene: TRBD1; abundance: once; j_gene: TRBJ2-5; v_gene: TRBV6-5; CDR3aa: CASSYSRGETQYF; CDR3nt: TGTGCCAGCAGTTACTCCAGGGGGGAGACCCAGTACTTC
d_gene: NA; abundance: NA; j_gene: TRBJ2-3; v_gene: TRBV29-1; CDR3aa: CSVEHRTGDTQYF; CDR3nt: TGCAGCGTTGAACACAGGACCGGAGATACGCAGTATTTT
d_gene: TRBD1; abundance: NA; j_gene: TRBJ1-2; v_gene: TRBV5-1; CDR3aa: CASTLVSGGNYGYTF; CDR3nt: TGCGCCAGCACCCTGGTGTCAGGGGGGAACTATGGCTACACCTTC
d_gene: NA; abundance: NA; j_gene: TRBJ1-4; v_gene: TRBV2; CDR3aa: CASRRGASTNEKLFF; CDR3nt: TGTGCCAGCCGGCGGGGGGCATCGACTAATGAAAAACTGTTTTTT
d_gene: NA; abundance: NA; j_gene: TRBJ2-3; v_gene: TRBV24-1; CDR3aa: CATSSPIAADTQYF; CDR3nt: TGTGCCACCAGTTCACCGATAGCGGCAGATACGCAGTATTTT
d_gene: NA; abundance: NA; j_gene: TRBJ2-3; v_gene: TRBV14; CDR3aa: CASSPRVNTQYF; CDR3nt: TGTGCCAGCAGCCCGCGGGTGAATACGCAGTATTTT
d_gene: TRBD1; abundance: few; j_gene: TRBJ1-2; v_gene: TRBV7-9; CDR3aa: CASSLPGGSPDGYTF; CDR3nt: TGTGCCAGCAGCTTACCAGGGGGCAGCCCCGACGGCTACACCTTC
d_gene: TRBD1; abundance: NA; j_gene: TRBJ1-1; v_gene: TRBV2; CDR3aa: CASRGTAPNTEAFF; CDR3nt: TGTGCCAGCAGAGGGACAGCTCCGAACACTGAAGCTTTCTTT
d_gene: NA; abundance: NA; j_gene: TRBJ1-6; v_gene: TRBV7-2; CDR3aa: CASSLELGGNSPLHF; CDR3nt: TGTGCCAGCAGCTTAGAACTGGGAGGGAATTCACCCCTCCACTTT
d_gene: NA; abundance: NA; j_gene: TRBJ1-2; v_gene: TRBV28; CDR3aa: CGGGTANYGYTF; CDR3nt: TGTGGGGGAGGCACAGCTAACTATGGCTACACCTTC
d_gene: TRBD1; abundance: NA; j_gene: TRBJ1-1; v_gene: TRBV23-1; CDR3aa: CASSPSRTGNTEAFF; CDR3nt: TGCGCCAGCAGCCCATCGCGGACAGGGAACACTGAAGCTTTCTTT